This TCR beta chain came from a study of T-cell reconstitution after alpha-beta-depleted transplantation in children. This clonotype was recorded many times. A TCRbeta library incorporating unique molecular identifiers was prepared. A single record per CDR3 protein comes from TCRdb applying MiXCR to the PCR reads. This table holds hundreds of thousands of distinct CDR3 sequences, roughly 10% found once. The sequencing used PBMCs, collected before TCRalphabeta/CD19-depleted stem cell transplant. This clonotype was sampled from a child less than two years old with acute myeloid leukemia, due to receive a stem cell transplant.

DNA of the CDR3: TGTGCCAGCAGCTTTGGGGGCGGGAATGGCTACACCTTC. Translation: CASSFGGGNGYTF. V is TRBV7-8 and J is TRBJ1-2; D may be TRBD1 (6 bases). V lost 3 bases and J lost 6, with 11 bases in between. CDR3 length: 13 amino acids. CDR1 is SGHVS and CDR2 is FQNEAQ in the germline V gene.